This T cell receptor (beta chain) was retrieved from a study of vaccination effects on CD4 cells after COVID-19. Findings and caveats of the study: In vaccinees who were healthy, merely 1 out of 255 vaccine-induced clones cross-reacted with common cold coronaviruses.

This table comes from immunoSEQ multiplex PCR, and its TCRdb copy is limited to in-frame clones, with some not included. The sample carries more than 9,000 clones, approximately 75% recorded once. CD4+ T cells specific for antigen were expanded with viral peptide pools by the ViraFEST assay before sequencing. After more than 8 days in culture, the CD4+ T cells were isolated. The participants, recipients of two vaccine doses, got either BNT162b2 or mRNA-1273. None of the vaccinated had previously contracted SARS-CoV-2, and their nucleocapsid antibodies tested negative. Fresh IL-2-containing medium replaced half the medium on days 3 and 7. This clone was seen only a few times. Its antigen is unidentified. This CDR3 is 13 amino acids long. V gave up 7 bases and J gave up 8 bases, with 16 bases separating them. Germline V gene lookup returns CDR1 SGHTS and CDR2 YDEGEE.

The rearrangement uses TRBV5-8 and TRBJ2-1, with D tentatively TRBD1 or TRBD2 (7 bases each). The sequence was obtained from a human donor who received a COVID-19 vaccine. The sample in question was CD4+ T cells from PBMCs cultured with SARS-CoV-2 spike peptides, obtained after COVID-19 vaccination. The CDR3 loop is CASGRGRRDEQFF. The CDR3 bases are TGTGCCAGCGGGAGGGGGCGCAGGGATGAGCAGTTCTTC.